This T cell receptor beta chain was sequenced in a study of PD-1 blockade in classical Hodgkin lymphoma. Using immunoSEQ multiplex PCR, the repertoire was profiled, and TCRdb retains in-frame clones only, with some absent. Among approximately 39,000 clones, 77% were seen once, and the ten largest hold over 7.5%. Time point specified: cycle 4 day 1 (C4D1), after six to seven weeks of nivolumab. Each patient relapsed following autologous stem cell transplantation, and prior brentuximab vedotin exposure differed. CDR1 is SGHTA, CDR2 FQGNSA, per germline. Between the trimmed V and J ends, which lost 3 bases and 0 bases, there was a span of 8 bases. The CDR3 runs to 15 residues. In this sample, this clone turned up once.

The sequencing here drew on peripheral blood mononuclear cells (PBMCs), taken before the fourth cycle of nivolumab. V gene TRBV7-2 combines with J gene TRBJ2-2; D is perhaps TRBD2 (5 bases). The receptor comes from a human donor with classical Hodgkin lymphoma. The CDR3 loop reads CASSFFGANTGELFF. CDR3 coding DNA: TGTGCCAGCAGCTTTTTCGGGGCGAACACCGGGGAGCTGTTTTTT.